One sample yielded the 16 T cell receptor beta chains listed below, sequenced in a study of T cell repertoires in ileal Crohn's disease. The protocol was immunoSEQ multiplex PCR, while the TCRdb copy is restricted to in-frame clones and leaves out a portion. The sample comprises approximately 9,000 clones, around 80% of which are singletons, and about 4.9% rests with the top ten. The sample consisted of ileal tissue. Source of these receptors: an adult with Crohn's disease.

The rearrangement links TRBV9 to TRBJ1-4; unclear D gene. The CDR3 has 13 residues. Looked up from germline, CDR1 is SGDLS and CDR2 is YYNGEE. Trimming took off 2 bases at V and 7 bases at J, with 9 bases between the two ends. The CDR3 sequence is CASSVESGEKLFF. The CDR3 nucleotides are TGTGCCAGCAGCGTCGAGTCCGGTGAAAAACTGTTTTTT.

V and J are TRBV11-2 and TRBJ2-7; possibly TRBD1 for D (6 bases). V shed 4 bases and J shed 1 base, with 14 bases lying between them. CDR1 SGHAT and CDR2 FQNNGV come from the germline V gene. This CDR3 has 15 residues. CDR3 region: CASSSQGSWSYEQYF. In DNA, the CDR3 is TGTGCCAGCAGCTCACAGGGCTCATGGTCCTACGAGCAGTACTTC.

The J gene is TRBJ1-5, the V gene TRBV2; D ambiguous. V was pared by 2 bases and J by 9 bases, with 5 bases between. The CDR3 covers 11 residues. Germline V CDR1 and CDR2: SNHLY, FYNNEI. CDR3 residues: CASSEPGPQHF. The CDR3 DNA sequence: TGTGCCAGCAGTGAACCCGGGCCCCAGCATTTT.

J is TRBJ2-3 and V is TRBV5-6; 8 bases fit TRBD1. Germline CDR1 and CDR2: SGHDT and YYEEEE. The junction had 4 bases not matched to a gene; V was cut back by 3 bases and J by 1 base. This CDR3 has 15 residues. DNA for the CDR3: TGTGCCAGCAGCTGGATGACAGGGGGCACAGATACGCAGTATTTT. Residues: CASSWMTGGTDTQYF.

The rearrangement links TRBV7-3 to TRBJ2-3; D gene uncertain. Per germline, CDR1 SGHTA and CDR2 FQGTGA. The germline V and J ends were trimmed by 1 base and 5 bases, with 10 bases remaining between them. The CDR3 runs 14 residues. The CDR3 protein is CASSLNSLGDTQYF. CDR3 DNA sequence: TGTGCCAGCAGCTTAAACTCGCTCGGAGATACGCAGTATTTT.

This clone was seen a handful of times. This same CDR3 is encoded by further DNA sequences in the sample. V gene TRBV12-5 combines with J gene TRBJ2-1, with D possibly being TRBD1 (6 bases). V was trimmed by 4 bases and J by 5 bases, leaving 12 bases between them. The germline V gene has CDR1 LGHNT and CDR2 FRNRAP. The CDR3 sequence is 14 residues long. The chain's CDR3 is CASGSLDSDNEQFF. CDR3 bases: TGTGCTAGTGGTTCGTTGGACAGCGACAATGAGCAGTTCTTC.

The chain has TRBV6-4 and TRBJ2-1, with TRBD2 matching 7 bases. There are 15 residues in the CDR3. Germline trimming cut 4 bases from V and 2 bases from J; bases unmatched to any gene: 5. Germline loops: CDR1 MRHNA, CDR2 SNTAGT. The CDR3 region has the DNA TGTGCCAGCAGTGTGGCGGGAGAGACCTACAATGAGCAGTTCTTC. Translation gives CASSVAGETYNEQFF.

This clone was observed a few times. This chain uses TRBV6-5 with TRBJ2-7; 7 bases are shared with TRBD1. From germline, CDR1 is MNHEY and CDR2 SVGAGI. The length of the CDR3 is 14 residues. The junction had 4 bases not matched to a gene; V was cut back by 4 bases and J by 1 base. CDR3 nucleotide sequence: TGTGCCAGCAGTTTTGACAGGGTATCCTACGAGCAGTACTTC. Translating it yields CASSFDRVSYEQYF.

This rearrangement joins TRBV7-3 to TRBJ2-1; tentatively, D is TRBD1 (6 bases). V shed 0 bases and J shed 3 bases, with 12 bases lying between them. The CDR3 is 16 residues long. CDR1 and CDR2 (germline): SGHTA, FQGTGA. The CDR3 DNA sequence: TGTGCCAGCAGCTTAACCGGCCGAGGGGGCTACAATGAGCAGTTCTTC. This codes for CASSLTGRGGYNEQFF.

This clone was detected a few times. The chain is built from TRBV10-2 and TRBJ2-1; 7 bases match TRBD2. This CDR3 region has 14 residues. Germline CDR1 WSHSY, CDR2 SAAADI. After removal of 6 bases from V and 3 bases from J, the junction contained 5 bases not matched to a gene. The CDR3 loop reads CASSPSGVYNEQFF. The CDR3 nucleotides read TGCGCCAGCAGCCCCAGCGGGGTCTACAATGAGCAGTTCTTC.

This chain uses TRBV5-1 with TRBJ2-7; 11 nucleotides line up with TRBD1. Germline V CDR1 and CDR2: SGHRS, YFSETQ. The CDR3 is 17 amino acids. With 0 bases clipped from V and 2 bases from J, the junction kept 7 bases outside the gene matches. CDR3 loop: CASSLGGTGGPTYEQYF. CDR3 nucleotide sequence: TGCGCCAGCAGCTTGGGTGGGACAGGGGGTCCCACCTACGAGCAGTACTTC.

This chain joins TRBV5-1 and TRBJ2-7; 11 bases match TRBD1. Unmatched junction bases numbered 6, after V lost 0 bases and J lost 4 bases. Germline-derived CDR1 and CDR2 are SGHRS and YFSETQ. This CDR3 comprises 16 residues. The CDR3 region has the DNA TGCGCCAGCAGCTTGGACGGACAGGGGGCTAGGTACGAGCAGTACTTC. Protein sequence: CASSLDGQGARYEQYF.

V gene TRBV4-1 combines with J gene TRBJ1-2; D unclear. CDR3 size: 14 residues. V gave up 1 base and J gave up 4 bases, with 10 bases separating them. Germline assignment: CDR1 MGHRA and CDR2 YSYEKL. This CDR3 is CASSQVRDTYGYTF. CDR3 coding DNA: TGCGCCAGCAGCCAAGTGCGCGACACCTATGGCTACACCTTC.

The chain uses TRBV9 and TRBJ2-1; the D gene is possibly TRBD1 (6 bases). The V end was cut by 4 bases, the J end by 8 bases, with 16 bases between. The CDR3 loop spans 14 amino acids. CDR1 SGDLS and CDR2 YYNGEE come from the germline V gene. This chain's CDR3 is CASSLQQGSDEQFF. CDR3 bases: TGTGCCAGCAGCTTACAACAGGGTTCGGATGAGCAGTTCTTC.

This clone was counted only a few times. J is TRBJ2-1 and V is TRBV5-4; 8 nucleotides align to TRBD2. The germline gives CDR1 SGHNT, CDR2 YYREEE (reference sequence). CDR3 length equals 15 residues. The trim removed 3 bases at V and 7 bases at J, leaving 9 bases unmatched. The CDR3 bases are TGTGCCAGCAGCTCCCCGGGACTAGATAGGAATGAGCAGTTCTTC. It yields the protein CASSSPGLDRNEQFF.

The V call is TRBV19, the J call TRBJ2-1, with 10 nucleotides matching TRBD2. Germline V CDR1 and CDR2: LNHDA, SQIVND (reference sequence). This CDR3 is 15 amino acids long. The V segment lost 1 base and the J segment 7 bases; nucleotides outside the gene matches: 4. CDR3 bases: TGTGCCAGTAGTATAGCCAGCGGGGGGGCAAATGAGCAGTTCTTC. Its translation: CASSIASGGANEQFF.